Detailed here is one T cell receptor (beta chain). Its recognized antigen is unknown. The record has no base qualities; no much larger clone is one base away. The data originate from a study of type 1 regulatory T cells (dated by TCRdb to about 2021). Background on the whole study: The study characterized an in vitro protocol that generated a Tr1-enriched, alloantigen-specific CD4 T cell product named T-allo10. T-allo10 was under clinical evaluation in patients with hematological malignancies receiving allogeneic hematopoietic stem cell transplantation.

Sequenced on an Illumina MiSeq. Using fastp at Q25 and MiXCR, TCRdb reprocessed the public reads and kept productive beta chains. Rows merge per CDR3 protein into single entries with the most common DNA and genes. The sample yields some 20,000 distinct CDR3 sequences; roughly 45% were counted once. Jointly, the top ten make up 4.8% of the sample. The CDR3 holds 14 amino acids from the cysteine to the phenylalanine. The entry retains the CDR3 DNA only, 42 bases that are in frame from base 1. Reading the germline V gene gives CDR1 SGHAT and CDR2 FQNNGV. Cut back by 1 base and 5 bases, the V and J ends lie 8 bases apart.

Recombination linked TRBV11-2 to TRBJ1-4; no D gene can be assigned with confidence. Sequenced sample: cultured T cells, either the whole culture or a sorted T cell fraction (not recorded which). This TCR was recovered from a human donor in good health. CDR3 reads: CASSLVPSNEKLFF. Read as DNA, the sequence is TGTGCCAGCAGCTTAGTGCCCTCAAATGAAAAACTGTTTTTT.